This T cell receptor (beta chain) came from a study of STAT5B mutations in CD4+ large granular lymphocyte leukemia. In the original processing: The detection floor for productive clonotype frequency was 2.59 x 10-5. TCRdb keeps only in-frame clones here, not all; method: immunoSEQ multiplex PCR. The D gene and trimming were derived from the DNA, and the V and J assignments and clone size from that table. The table lists roughly 34,000 clones, roughly 81% of them singletons. Germline values: CDR1 SGHTS, CDR2 YDEGEE. There are 15 residues in the CDR3. V was pared by 0 bases and J by 5 bases, with 6 bases of the junction left unmatched.

This chain joins TRBV5-8 and TRBJ2-5; 8 bases are a match to TRBD2. This clonotype was sampled from a human donor in good health. The sample was CD4+ T cells from blood buffy coats. DNA for the CDR3: TGTGCCAGCAGCTTGGCCGCGGGGGGCCGGGAGACCCAGTACTTC. Translated: CASSLAAGGRETQYF.